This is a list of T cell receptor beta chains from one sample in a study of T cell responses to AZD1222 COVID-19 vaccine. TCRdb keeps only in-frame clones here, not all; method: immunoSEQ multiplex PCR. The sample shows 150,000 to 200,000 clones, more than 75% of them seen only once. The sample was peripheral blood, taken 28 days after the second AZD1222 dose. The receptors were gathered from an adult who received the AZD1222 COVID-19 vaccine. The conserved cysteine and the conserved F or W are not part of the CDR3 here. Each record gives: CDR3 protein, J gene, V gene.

ASSLWDREAF | TRBJ1-1 | TRBV13
ASSLVGGRVGYT | TRBJ1-2 | TRBV27
ASSKGVGWDTEAF | TRBJ1-1 | TRBV28
ASSPAAEGELF | TRBJ2-2 | TRBV18
AWTPRTGQPSYEQY | TRBJ2-7 | TRBV30
ASSPRTGRFPHTQY | TRBJ2-3 | TRBV7-9
ASSRAYGYT | TRBJ1-2 | TRBV7-8
ASSELGGYT | TRBJ1-2 | TRBV25-1
ASSLELGDYNEQF | TRBJ2-1 | TRBV7-9
ASGLRGGQETQY | TRBJ2-5 | TRBV27
ASSVLQGRGNTEAF | TRBJ1-1 | TRBV9
ASSFDRGNTEAF | TRBJ1-1 | TRBV27
ASHRDRDSPLH | TRBJ1-6 | TRBV6-5
ASSPKGGQGPNQPQH | TRBJ1-5 | TRBV7-6
ASSLGRQGSDTQY | TRBJ2-3 | TRBV7-2
ASNDGAYNEQF | TRBJ2-1 | TRBV27
ASSDRGLHEQY | TRBJ2-7 | TRBV19
ASSPPGEPDYEQY | TRBJ2-7 | TRBV9
ASRSPGYTGETQY | TRBJ2-5 | TRBV28
ASSLIAGGPYEQF | TRBJ2-1 | TRBV7-2
ASSPGGATLH | TRBJ1-6 | TRBV28
ASSQGNIPSYQPQH | TRBJ1-5 | TRBV19
ASSLGLAGTYEQY | TRBJ2-7 | TRBV9
ASSPWRDEQY | TRBJ2-7 | TRBV7-9
ASSPSSGSYNEQF | TRBJ2-1 | TRBV18
SVEEVGREKLF | TRBJ1-4 | TRBV29-1
ASSTSETQY | TRBJ2-5 | TRBV19
ASSELAGTNTGELF | TRBJ2-2 | TRBV5-6
ASSTGTSEYEQF | TRBJ2-1 | TRBV7-3
ASSLEQINEKLF | TRBJ1-4 | TRBV7-9
ASSLGSGSGELF | TRBJ2-2 | TRBV7-8
ASSLGQGAVEQY | TRBJ2-7 | TRBV4-3
ASSKDRGITGAIYEQY | TRBJ2-7 | TRBV21-1
ASSQVGAGAYNEQF | TRBJ2-1 | TRBV4-3
ASSHSGAGAINIQY | TRBJ2-4 | TRBV14
ASSHSLGEENEQF | TRBJ2-1 | TRBV3-1/TRBV3-2
ASSAPTARGGRGSYEQY | TRBJ2-7 | TRBV5-8
ASSKGDVSSGNTIY | TRBJ1-3 | TRBV6-2/TRBV6-3
ASSQAQGGQPQH | TRBJ1-5 | TRBV7-9
ARSLAREAF | TRBJ1-1 | TRBV5-3
ASSITGTISGANVLT | TRBJ2-6 | TRBV19
ASSSLSNTGELF | TRBJ2-2 | TRBV28
ASSLGGTDRAVEQF | TRBJ2-1 | TRBV5-4
ASSYSGTDTQY | TRBJ2-3 | TRBV7-2
ASSYSTQGYNEQF | TRBJ2-1 | TRBV6-5
ASSFVGASTDTQY | TRBJ2-3 | TRBV7-3
ASSQLTGTSGDTQY | TRBJ2-3 | TRBV4-2
ASSQAGGSQY | TRBJ2-7 | TRBV4-1
ASSYSPGNTQY | TRBJ2-3 | TRBV6-2/TRBV6-3
ASSQDDEGDSGANVLT | TRBJ2-6 | TRBV4-2
AWSAETGGYEQY | TRBJ2-7 | TRBV30